The source of this TCR beta chain is a study of post-analysis software for immune sequencing data. The germline V gene has CDR1 SQVTM and CDR2 ANQGSEA. CDR3 length: 11 residues. The V and J ends lost 4 bases and 4 bases, in that order; junction bases with no gene match: 0. Unique molecular identifiers tagged the TCR beta cDNA libraries. From 1 to 10 million T cells, 400,000 to 500,000 cDNA molecules were obtained. TCRdb re-derived calls from the PCR reads in MiXCR, one entry per CDR3 protein. This sample has just over 250,000 distinct CDR3 sequences, with less than 40% found just once. Turning to this clonotype: Its antigen is currently unknown.

Overall study findings and caveats: The five TRBV segments detected at higher frequency in patients than in controls included TRBV5-6, TRBV5-1 and TRBV20-1. In multiple sclerosis, normalized Chao1 diversity was significantly below that of controls.

This clonotype was obtained from a girl under 18 with multiple sclerosis. The V and J genes are TRBV29-1 and TRBJ1-1; TRBD1 aligns across 7 bases. Specimen: blood. CDR3 sequence reads: CSVGTGTEAFF. DNA of the CDR3: TGCAGCGTTGGGACAGGCACTGAAGCTTTCTTT. The variable domain in full, with the rest retrieved from reference TRBV29-1 and TRBJ1-1, is SAVISQKPSRDICQRGTSLTIQCQVDSQVTMMFWYRQQPGQSLTLIATANQGSEATYESGFVIDKFPISRPNLTFSTLTVSNMSPEDSSIYLCSVGTGTEAFFGQGTRLTVV.